A selection of T cell receptor beta chains follows, all from one sample in a study of control samples from healthy donors and cancer patients. The table came from immunoSEQ multiplex PCR; TCRdb's copy has only in-frame clones and leaves some out. This table has some 120,000 clones, approximately 90% appearing once. Sequenced material: blood. Every receptor here comes from an older woman in good health. The CDR3 runs from the conserved cysteine through the conserved F or W. The order of the fields is D gene, J gene, clone size, V gene, CDR3 DNA, CDR3 protein. The D gene is left open where the match is weak. Some rows mark clone size as missing; the rest say once, few, many or name a class of expanded clone.

>TRBD2|TRBJ2-5|-|TRBV29-1
TGCAGCGTCGAGAACGGGGGGGCCCAGTACTTC
CSVENGGAQYF
>-|TRBJ1-5|-|TRBV27
TGTGCCAGCAGTTTAAATGCGGCAGGATACCTGCCCCAGCATTTT
CASSLNAAGYLPQHF
>-|TRBJ2-5|-|TRBV25-1
TGTGCCAGCAGCGGTGCCGGGACACAAAAGCAAGAGACCCAGTACTTC
CASSGAGTQKQETQYF
>-|TRBJ2-7|-|TRBV4-1
TGCGCCAGCAGCCAAGGGGACAACTACGAGCAGTACTTC
CASSQGDNYEQYF
>-|TRBJ1-4|-|TRBV5-1
TGCGCCAGCAGCTTGGCCTGGGACCAAGGGGGGGAAAAACTGTTTTTT
CASSLAWDQGGEKLFF
>TRBD2|TRBJ2-5|-|TRBV3-1/TRBV3-2
TGTGCCAGCAGCCAAGATCTGGCTAGCGGGGGCCGTAGGTCCCAGTACTTC
CASSQDLASGGRRSQYF
>-|TRBJ1-1|-|TRBV19
TGTGCCAGTATCCCCTTCGGGGGGGCGCAAGCTTTCTTT
CASIPFGGAQAFF
>-|TRBJ1-2|-|TRBV5-1
TGCGCCAGCAGCTTGACAGGGCGCGACTATGGCTACACCTTC
CASSLTGRDYGYTF
>TRBD1|TRBJ1-6|-|TRBV5-1
TGCGCCAGCAGCTGGAGGGGGCCTGATTCACCCCTCCACTTT
CASSWRGPDSPLHF
>TRBD1|TRBJ1-1|once|TRBV10-3
TGTGCCATCGGAAGAGGGACAGGTTACATGAACACTGAAGCTTTCTTT
CAIGRGTGYMNTEAFF
>TRBD1|TRBJ1-4|-|TRBV7-7
TGTGCCAGCAGCTTAGACAGGGGTGAAAAACTGTTTTTT
CASSLDRGEKLFF
>TRBD1|TRBJ1-3|-|TRBV7-6
TGTGCCAGCAGCTCGCCGGGACAGGGTGCCCAAAGCTCTGGAAACACCATATATTTT
CASSSPGQGAQSSGNTIYF
>-|TRBJ2-5|-|TRBV5-5
TGTGCCAGCAGCTTGGCTCGGCAGCAAGAGACCCAGTACTTC
CASSLARQQETQYF
>-|TRBJ2-3|-|TRBV6-4
TGTGCCAGCAGCTTAGACTTCACAGATACGCAGTATTTT
CASSLDFTDTQYF
>-|TRBJ1-1|-|TRBV19
TGTGCCAGTAGTATAGAAGGGTCGTCCACTGAAGCTTTCTTT
CASSIEGSSTEAFF
>-|TRBJ1-3|-|TRBV5-8
TGTGCCAGCAGCTTGAACAGTGTGGCGGACACCATATATTTT
CASSLNSVADTIYF
>-|TRBJ2-3|-|TRBV29-1
TGCAGCGCTTCCCGACAGGCGCTAAGCACAGATACGCAGTATTTT
CSASRQALSTDTQYF
>-|TRBJ1-1|-|TRBV12-5
TGTGCTAGTGGTTTGGTACCTAGCCGAGCTTTCTTT
CASGLVPSRAFF
>-|TRBJ1-4|-|TRBV6-5
TGTGCCAGCAGTTCCGTGGGAGGGAACGAAAAACTGTTTTTT
CASSSVGGNEKLFF
>-|TRBJ2-5|-|TRBV13
TGTGCCAGCAGCCCCGGGTCCGGCCCGTGGGAGACCCAGTACTTC
CASSPGSGPWETQYF
>-|TRBJ1-1|-|TRBV12-3/TRBV12-4
TGTGCCAGCACCCTAGGGGAGGCTGAAGCTTTCTTT
CASTLGEAEAFF
>-|TRBJ2-2|-|TRBV7-2
TGTGCCAGCAGAGCCAGCGGCACCGGGGAGCTGTTTTTT
CASRASGTGELFF
>-|TRBJ1-4|-|TRBV19
TGTGCCAGTAATTCTCCGGGGCTGAGCGAAAAACTGTTTTTT
CASNSPGLSEKLFF
>-|TRBJ1-5|-|TRBV18
TGTGCCAGCTCACCACTGGGGGATAGTCAGCCCCAGCATTTT
CASSPLGDSQPQHF
>TRBD1|TRBJ1-2|once|TRBV18
TGTGCCAGCTCTACCACAGGGGTGGAGGGCTACACCTTC
CASSTTGVEGYTF
>-|TRBJ1-1|-|TRBV18
TGTGCCAGCTCACCAGGGAGGGAGAACCCTGAAGCTTTCTTT
CASSPGRENPEAFF
>-|TRBJ1-4|-|TRBV3-1/TRBV3-2
TGTGCCAGCACCCCGGGGGGGAGTGAAAAACTGTTTTTT
CASTPGGSEKLFF
>-|TRBJ2-7|-|TRBV5-4
TGTGCCAGCAGCCTTCGTTTAGTAGCCCACTACGAGCAGTACTTC
CASSLRLVAHYEQYF
>TRBD1|TRBJ1-2|-|TRBV3-1/TRBV3-2
TGTGCCAGCAGCCCTTCTCGGGGCGGGACAGGGCCCTATGGCTACACCTTC
CASSPSRGGTGPYGYTF
>TRBD1|TRBJ2-7|-|TRBV7-8
TGTGCCAGCAGCTTATCAGGGGGCTACGAGCAGTACTTC
CASSLSGGYEQYF
>-|TRBJ1-1|-|TRBV19
TGTGCCAGTAGCCTGGGGGTGAACACTGAAGCTTTCTTT
CASSLGVNTEAFF
>TRBD2|TRBJ2-1|once|TRBV5-1
TGCGCCAGCAGCTTCGTGACTAGCGGTTACAATGAGCAGTTCTTC
CASSFVTSGYNEQFF
>TRBD2|TRBJ2-7|-|TRBV4-3
TGCGCCAGCAGCCAAGGAGCGGGGGGGGCCTACGAGCAGTACTTC
CASSQGAGGAYEQYF
>-|TRBJ2-7|-|TRBV13
TGTGCCAGCAGCTTAGGACTAGACAGGTACTCCTACGAGCAGTACTTC
CASSLGLDRYSYEQYF
>TRBD1|TRBJ1-1|-|TRBV29-1
TGCAGCGTTGAAGAGACAGGGGTCTCCACTGAAGCTTTCTTT
CSVEETGVSTEAFF
>-|TRBJ1-5|-|TRBV12-3/TRBV12-4
TGTGCCAGCACCCTGGGAGTTCAGCCCCAGCATTTT
CASTLGVQPQHF
>TRBD1|TRBJ1-5|-|TRBV19
TGTGCCAGTAGTATTAGGACAGGGTCGAGCAATCAGCCCCAGCATTTT
CASSIRTGSSNQPQHF
>-|TRBJ2-1|once|TRBV6-5
TGTGCCAGCAGCCCAAGAAGGGGTGAGCAGTTCTTC
CASSPRRGEQFF
>TRBD1|TRBJ1-5|-|TRBV6-6
TGTGCCAGCAGACAGGGGTCCAATCAGCCCCAGCATTTT
CASRQGSNQPQHF
>-|TRBJ1-2|-|TRBV27
TGTGCCAGCAGTTTGCAGGGACTGGGTGGCTACACCTTC
CASSLQGLGGYTF
>-|TRBJ2-7|-|TRBV7-3
TGTGCCAGCAGCTTACACCCAGGGGGGGAGCAGTACTTC
CASSLHPGGEQYF
>-|TRBJ1-2|-|TRBV29-1
TGCAGCGTTCTACAGGGAAACTATGGCTACACCTTC
CSVLQGNYGYTF
>TRBD2|TRBJ2-1|-|TRBV11-1
TGTGCCAGCAGCTTAGCACTAGCGGATTCCTACAATGAGCAGTTCTTC
CASSLALADSYNEQFF
>TRBD1|TRBJ1-6|-|TRBV2
TGTGCCAGCAGCTTCGACAGGGACAATTCGAATTCACCCCTCCACTTT
CASSFDRDNSNSPLHF